This T cell receptor beta chain derives from a study of human thymus T cells. Resections that were taken during corrective heart surgery supplied the thymus tissue. Those donating were healthy Finnish infants in corrective surgery for congenital heart defects. Worth noting for this clone: Its matching antigen is unknown.

Study-level results: V and J genes seemed to be used with bias in thymic and blood repertoires. Thymic TCR repertoires of unrelated people reportedly overlapped highly.

Germline V lookup: CDR1 MNHEY, CDR2 SMNVEV (reference sequence). The CDR3 has 14 amino acids. The V gene lost 7 bases and the J gene lost 3 bases, with 16 bases spanning the gap. The repertoire was sequenced with immunoSEQ multiplex PCR; TCRdb's copy has only in-frame clones and lacks some. The sample consists of tens of thousands of clones, approximately 95% of them appearing once. The clonotype was recovered from a girl in the first two years of life with a congenital heart defect but otherwise immunologically healthy. Input material: thymus tissue. The chain combines TRBV27 with TRBJ2-7; D is unresolved. CDR3 region: CASKVTAKFYEQYF. The DNA of the CDR3 is TGTGCCAGCAAGGTCACAGCTAAGTTCTACGAGCAGTACTTC.